These 24 T cell receptor beta chains originate from one sample sequenced in a study of OX40 agonist ivuxolimab in advanced cancers. Repertoires were generated with immunoSEQ multiplex PCR, while TCRdb's copy carries only in-frame clones and drops some. The table shows 20,000 to 25,000 clones, with 77% occurring only once. The specimen comprised CD4+ or CD8+ T cells sorted from blood, sampled in a trial of the OX40 agonist ivuxolimab. Receptor source: an adult with an advanced solid tumor such as melanoma, head and neck, liver or kidney cancer.

V is TRBV7-9 and J is TRBJ1-2; the match to TRBD1 covers 9 bases. V gave up 1 base and J gave up 0 bases; unmatched junction bases: 3. The CDR3 is 16 residues long. The germline V gene encodes CDR1 SEHNR and CDR2 FQNEAQ (reference sequence). This CDR3 reads CASSLVGQGSNYGYTF. The CDR3 bases are TGTGCCAGCAGCTTAGTCGGACAGGGGTCTAACTATGGCTACACCTTC.

V is TRBV7-9 and J is TRBJ2-3; 9 bases are a match to TRBD2. Germline CDR1 is SEHNR and CDR2 is FQNEAQ (reference sequence). The CDR3 is 16 residues long. V lost 4 bases and J lost 2; bases outside the gene matches: 7. CDR3 residues: CASSYGRGGDTDTQYF. CDR3 DNA: TGTGCCAGCAGCTACGGGCGGGGGGGAGACACAGATACGCAGTATTTT.

The V call is TRBV19, the J call TRBJ1-5, with D tentatively TRBD1 (5 bases). The germline V gene encodes CDR1 LNHDA and CDR2 SQIVND (reference sequence). This CDR3 spans 11 amino acids. Trimming shortened V by 6 bases and J by 11 bases, and 11 bases separated the two germline ends. The CDR3: CASSDPGAQHF. The CDR3 DNA sequence: TGTGCCAGTAGCGACCCGGGGGCCCAGCATTTT.

This chain links TRBV27 with TRBJ1-5; no reliable D call. V lost 4 bases to trimming and J lost 6 bases, with 16 bases between them. The CDR3 totals 15 residues. Germline-derived CDR1 and CDR2 are MNHEY and SMNVEV (reference sequence). The CDR3 DNA follows: TGTGCCAGCAGTTCCCTCGAAGGGCTCGGTCAGCCCCAGCATTTT. Translated, it gives CASSSLEGLGQPQHF.

The gene calls are TRBV7-8 and TRBJ2-3; D remains ambiguous. Germline V gene sequence: CDR1 SGHVS, CDR2 FQNEAQ. CDR3 length: 12 amino acids. V was pared by 4 bases and J by 6 bases, with 8 bases between. The CDR3 region has the DNA TGTGCCAGCAGCTCCGGTATGGATACGCAGTATTTT. Its protein product is CASSSGMDTQYF.

The chain recombines TRBV6-5 with TRBJ1-5; 8 bases align to TRBD1. The CDR3 is 14 amino acids. From germline, CDR1 is MNHEY and CDR2 SVGAGI. V lost 4 bases to trimming and J lost 11 bases; unmatched junction nucleotides: 10. The CDR3 protein is CASSLQGATSAQHF. CDR3 DNA sequence: TGTGCCAGCAGTTTGCAGGGGGCTACCTCGGCCCAGCATTTT.

The chain carries TRBV5-6 and TRBJ2-4; the match to TRBD1 covers 8 bases. CDR3 length: 17 amino acids. The V and J ends lost 0 bases and 5 bases, in that order; junction bases with no gene match: 10. The germline V gene has CDR1 SGHDT and CDR2 YYEEEE. CDR3 loop: CASSLARAGGVQNIQYF. The CDR3 DNA is TGTGCCAGCAGCTTGGCCCGCGCAGGGGGCGTCCAAAACATTCAGTACTTC.

This chain uses TRBV4-1 with TRBJ1-1; 9 bases align to TRBD1. Per the germline V gene, CDR1 is MGHRA and CDR2 is YSYEKL. V lost 4 bases to trimming and J lost 1 base; unmatched junction nucleotides: 4. The CDR3 consists of 15 residues. Here the CDR3 DNA reads TGCGCCAGCAGCCCGGACAGGGGAGGGAACACTGAAGCTTTCTTT. Protein sequence: CASSPDRGGNTEAFF.

The chain recombines TRBV5-4 with TRBJ2-7; D possibly corresponds to TRBD1 (5 bases). The V end was cut by 7 bases, the J end by 1 base, with 12 bases between. The CDR3 covers 13 residues. From germline, CDR1 is SGHNT and CDR2 YYREEE (reference sequence). DNA for the CDR3: TGTGCCAGCCGACCTTCAGGGTCCTACGAGCAGTACTTC. It specifies CASRPSGSYEQYF.

The chain recombines TRBV4-3 with TRBJ2-3, with 13 positions matching TRBD2. The V and J ends lost 0 bases and 3 bases, in that order; junction bases with no gene match: 6. This CDR3 has 18 amino acids. CDR1 is LGHNA, CDR2 YSLEER, per germline. In nucleotides, the CDR3 is TGCGCCAGCAGCCAAGATTGGGGACTAGCGGGGCCTACAGATACGCAGTATTTT. Translated, it gives CASSQDWGLAGPTDTQYF.

The chain has TRBV27 and TRBJ2-3; unclear D gene. The CDR3 is 12 residues long. Between the trimmed V and J ends, which lost 1 base and 6 bases, there was a span of 5 bases. CDR1 and CDR2 from the germline V gene are MNHEY and SMNVEV (reference sequence). The CDR3 spells CASSLWMDTQYF. In nucleotides, the CDR3 is TGTGCCAGCAGTTTATGGATGGATACGCAGTATTTT.

The chain employs TRBV4-2 and TRBJ1-5; the D gene is possibly TRBD1 (5 bases). V dropped 5 bases and J dropped 3 bases, with 8 bases sitting between them. CDR1 LGHNA and CDR2 YNFKEQ come from the germline V gene. CDR3 length equals 13 residues. CDR3 loop: CASSGTHNQPQHF. The CDR3, as DNA: TGTGCCAGCAGCGGGACGCACAATCAGCCCCAGCATTTT.

This rearrangement joins TRBV10-2 to TRBJ1-1; D is unresolved. Germline V gene sequence: CDR1 WSHSY, CDR2 SAAADI. V was pared by 4 bases and J by 6 bases, with 12 bases between. The CDR3 covers 13 residues. CDR3 bases: TGCGCCAGCAGTGGCTGGGCCGGCCCTGAAGCTTTCTTT. This sequence encodes CASSGWAGPEAFF.

Remarks on this clone: An end of the junction differs from the germline gene, which may be a read error. This sequence joins TRBV12-5 and TRBJ2-7; TRBD2 might be the D (6 bases). The length of the CDR3 is 13 residues. Per germline, CDR1 LGHNT and CDR2 FRNRAP. The CDR3 DNA is TGTGCCAGTGTCCGGGGGTACCCATACGAGCAGTACTTC. This encodes CASVRGYPYEQYF.

The V gene is TRBV11-2, the J gene TRBJ2-1; 12 bases are a match to TRBD2. This CDR3 spans 17 amino acids. CDR1 SGHAT and CDR2 FQNNGV come from the germline V gene. After removal of 5 bases from V and 8 bases from J, the junction contained 13 bases not matched to a gene. The CDR3 nucleotides are TGTGCCAGCAGCGCACCATTCCTAGCGGGGGGGCCCTATGAGCAGTTCTTC. Translation: CASSAPFLAGGPYEQFF.

In this sample, this clone turned up a few times. This sequence joins TRBV7-6 and TRBJ1-1; D is undetermined. V was clipped by 3 bases and J by 0 bases, with 14 bases between them. Germline CDR1 reads SGHVS; CDR2 reads FNYEAQ. The CDR3 contains 16 residues. The CDR3 spells CASSFGQENMNTEAFF. The DNA of the CDR3 is TGTGCCAGCAGCTTTGGCCAGGAAAACATGAACACTGAAGCTTTCTTT.

The V gene is TRBV19, the J gene TRBJ1-1; D is ambiguous. Germline assignment: CDR1 LNHDA and CDR2 SQIVND (reference sequence). Between the trimmed V and J ends, which lost 7 bases and 3 bases, there was a span of 12 bases. This CDR3 contains 13 residues. CDR3 loop: CASKTGSHTEAFF. CDR3 DNA sequence: TGTGCCAGTAAAACGGGCAGCCACACTGAAGCTTTCTTT.

J is TRBJ1-5 and V is TRBV19; maybe TRBD1 (6 bases). The CDR3 contains 14 residues. V was pared by 9 bases and J by 3 bases, with 15 bases between. Germline V gene lookup returns CDR1 LNHDA and CDR2 SQIVND (reference sequence). The CDR3 loop is CASEGGPDNQPQHF. The CDR3 bases are TGTGCCAGCGAGGGGGGGCCCGACAATCAGCCCCAGCATTTT.

The chain has TRBV13 and TRBJ2-1, with TRBD2 matching 12 bases. This CDR3 region has 15 residues. The germline V gene has CDR1 PRHDT and CDR2 FYEKMQ (reference sequence). V dropped 5 bases and J dropped 9; count of bases not matched to a gene: 8. DNA for the CDR3: TGTGCCAGCAGCCCTAGCGGGGGGGCCTTGGGTGAGCAGTTCTTC. This codes for CASSPSGGALGEQFF.

This chain links TRBV5-6 with TRBJ1-3, with D perhaps TRBD1 (5 bases). This CDR3 is 14 amino acids long. V dropped 4 bases and J dropped 4 bases, with 12 bases sitting between them. Germline V gives CDR1 SGHDT, CDR2 YYEEEE. CDR3 in DNA: TGTGCCAGCAGCCCGGATGGGGCCGGAAACACCATATATTTT. Protein product: CASSPDGAGNTIYF. The full variable domain, completed using reference TRBV5-6 and TRBJ1-3, is DAGVTQSPTHLIKTRGQQVTLRCSPKSGHDTVSWYQQALGQGPQFIFQYYEEEERQRGNFPDRFSGHQFPNYSSELNVNALLLGDSALYLCASSPDGAGNTIYFGEGSWLTVV.

The V call is TRBV5-4, the J call TRBJ1-1; D unresolved. CDR1 is SGHNT and CDR2 is YYREEE in the germline V gene (reference sequence). Trimming shortened V by 4 bases and J by 0 bases, and 7 bases separated the two germline ends. The CDR3 runs 13 residues. CDR3 nucleotide sequence: TGTGCCAGCAGCCAAGGGCTGAACACTGAAGCTTTCTTT. It translates to CASSQGLNTEAFF.

The chain is built from TRBV4-1 and TRBJ1-1; TRBD1 might be the D (6 bases). Germline V gene sequence: CDR1 MGHRA, CDR2 YSYEKL. Trimming pared 4 bases from V and 0 bases from J, leaving 15 bases between. The CDR3 has 16 amino acids. The CDR3 DNA reads as TGCGCCAGCAGCCGCAGGGGACTGGGGATGAACACTGAAGCTTTCTTT. As protein: CASSRRGLGMNTEAFF.

The chain combines TRBV5-4 with TRBJ1-2; a weak D match, TRBD1 (5 bases). Deletions cut 5 bases from V and 13 bases from J, with 18 bases between. Germline-derived CDR1 and CDR2 are SGHNT and YYREEE (reference sequence). This CDR3 is 12 amino acids long. The CDR3 loop reads CASSPGRADVTF. Written as DNA, the CDR3 is TGTGCCAGCAGTCCGGGACGAGCGGATGTCACCTTC. Full variable domain (outside the CDR3, taken from reference TRBV5-4 and TRBJ1-2): ETGVTQSPTHLIKTRGQQVTLRCSSQSGHNTVSWYQQALGQGPQFIFQYYREEENGRGNFPPRFSGLQFPNYSSELNVNALELDDSALYLCASSPGRADVTFGSGTRLTVV.

The V gene is TRBV4-3, the J gene TRBJ2-3; 7 bases line up with TRBD2. Unmatched junction bases numbered 10, after V lost 0 bases and J lost 4 bases. The CDR3 is 17 amino acids. CDR1 and CDR2 (germline): LGHNA, YSLEER. Written as DNA, the CDR3 is TGCGCCAGCAGCCAAGATGGGGGAGGGCGCGAAGCAGATACGCAGTATTTT. Its translation: CASSQDGGGREADTQYF.